This TCR beta chain was recovered during a study of Graves' ophthalmopathy and Graves' hyperthyroidism. Amplified material comprised TCR beta CDR3 regions derived from RNA transcripts. HTBI primers primed a first-round RT-PCR, and a second-round multiplex PCR followed. TCRdb recomputed calls from the multiplex PCR reads with MiXCR, one row per CDR3 protein. The table lists 740,000 or so distinct CDR3 sequences, 40% of them singletons, with 40% to 55% in the top ten. Note on this clonotype: Since a much larger clone is just one base distant, this may be a read error.

V lost 1 base and J lost 2; bases outside the gene matches: 7. CDR1 SGHTA and CDR2 FQGNSA come from the germline V gene. The CDR3 runs 16 residues. PBMCs came from roughly 10 ml of fresh peripheral blood. The V gene is TRBV7-2, the J gene TRBJ2-7; 8 bases are a match to TRBD1. The specimen sequenced was peripheral blood. This sequence originates from an adult man with Graves' ophthalmopathy. CDR3 sequence: CASSLGRAGGPYEQYF. The CDR3 coding sequence is TGTGCCAGCAGCTTAGGACGGGCAGGGGGCCCCTACGAGCAGTACTTC.